The clone carrying this T cell receptor beta chain has just a few counts. The antigen is unknown. V was clipped by 5 bases and J by 3 bases; unmatched bases: 6. The CDR3 is 16 amino acids. Amplified TCR beta CDR3 regions came from RNA transcripts. Initially, a first-round RT-PCR of the TCR CDR3 employed the HTBI primer set. TCRdb passed the multiplex PCR reads through MiXCR, listing each CDR3 protein once. This table holds around 440,000 distinct CDR3 sequences, 15% to 18% found once. The data belong to a study of T cells in Graves' hyperthyroidism and ophthalmopathy. Overall study results and limits: Ophthalmopathy got predicted by the model a median 6.5 months before its onset.

Stability of Graves' hyperthyroidism was defined as absent ophthalmopathy progression within 18 months. This TCR derives from a woman under 30 with Graves' hyperthyroidism. Sequencing was carried out using blood. This chain uses TRBV12-3 or TRBV12-4 with TRBJ2-2, with 10 nucleotides matching TRBD1. CDR3: CASSPGQGLYTGELFF. CDR3 nucleotide sequence: TGTGCCAGCAGTCCGGGACAGGGGCTTTACACCGGGGAGCTGTTTTTT.